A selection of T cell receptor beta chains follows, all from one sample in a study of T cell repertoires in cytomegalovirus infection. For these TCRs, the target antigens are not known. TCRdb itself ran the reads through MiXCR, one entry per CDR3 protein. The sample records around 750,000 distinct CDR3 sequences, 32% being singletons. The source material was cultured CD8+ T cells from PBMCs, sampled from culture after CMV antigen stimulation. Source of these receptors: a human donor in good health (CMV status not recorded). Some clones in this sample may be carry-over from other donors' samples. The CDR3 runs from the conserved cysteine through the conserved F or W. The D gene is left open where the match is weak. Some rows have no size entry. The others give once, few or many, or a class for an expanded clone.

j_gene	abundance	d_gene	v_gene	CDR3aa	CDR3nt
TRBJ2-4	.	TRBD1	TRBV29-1	CSVEDNEDLRQGNIQYF	TGCAGCGTTGAAGATAATGAAGATCTGAGACAGGGAAACATTCAGTACTTC
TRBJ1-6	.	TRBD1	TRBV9	CASGVAGTENSPLHF	TGTGCCAGCGGCGTAGCCGGGACAGAGAATTCACCCCTCCACTTT
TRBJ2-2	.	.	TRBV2	CASSEGGAGGELFF	TGTGCCAGCAGTGAAGGGGGCGCGGGCGGGGAGCTGTTTTTT
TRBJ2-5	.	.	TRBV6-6	CASSGPTGPMETQYF	TGTGCCAGCAGTGGCCCGACAGGCCCTATGGAGACCCAGTACTTC
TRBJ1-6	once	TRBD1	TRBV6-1	CASSYPTGEIMSSYNSPLHF	TGTGCCAGCAGTTACCCAACAGGGGAGATCATGAGCTCCTATAATTCACCCCTCCACTTT
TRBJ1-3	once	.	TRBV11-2	CASSLDRGYGNTIYF	TGTGCCAGCAGCTTAGATCGGGGGTATGGAAACACCATATATTTT
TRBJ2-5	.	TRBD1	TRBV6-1	CASRTGDVLAETQYF	TGTGCCAGTCGGACAGGGGACGTTCTGGCGGAGACCCAGTACTTC
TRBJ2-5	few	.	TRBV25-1	CASSDALNLGGARETQYF	TGTGCCAGCAGTGACGCTTTAAACCTAGGGGGGGCAAGGGAGACCCAGTACTTC
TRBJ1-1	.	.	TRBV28	CASSFFGIGNTEAFF	TGTGCCAGCAGTTTTTTCGGGATAGGGAACACTGAAGCTTTCTTT
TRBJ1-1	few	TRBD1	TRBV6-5	CASSLRQGASPLGTEAFF	TGTGCCAGCAGTTTGAGACAGGGGGCGAGTCCCTTGGGCACTGAAGCTTTCTTT
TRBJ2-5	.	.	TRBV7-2	CASSLLSGETQYF	TGTGCCAGCAGCTTACTGTCCGGGGAGACCCAGTACTTC
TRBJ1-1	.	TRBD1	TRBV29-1	CSVSIWDRNTEAFF	TGCAGCGTCTCTATCTGGGACAGGAACACTGAAGCTTTCTTT
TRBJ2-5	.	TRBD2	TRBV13	CASSPTGRDGETQYF	TGTGCCAGCAGCCCCACCGGGAGGGATGGGGAGACCCAGTACTTC
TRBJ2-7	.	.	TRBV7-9	CASSSPSRPLGGGQYSYEQYF	TGTGCCAGCAGCTCACCTAGCCGGCCCTTAGGCGGGGGACAGTACTCCTACGAGCAGTACTTC
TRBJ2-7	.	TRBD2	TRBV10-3	CAISESEGKRGSYEQYF	TGTGCCATCAGTGAGTCAGAGGGGAAGCGGGGCTCCTACGAGCAGTACTTC
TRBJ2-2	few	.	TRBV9	CASSVDGRKLFF	TGTGCCAGCAGCGTAGATGGCAGGAAACTGTTTTTT
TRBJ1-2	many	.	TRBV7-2	CASSNVLNYGYTF	TGTGCCAGCAGCAACGTCCTAAACTATGGCTACACCTTC
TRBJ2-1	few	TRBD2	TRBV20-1	CSARGLAGVYNEQFF	TGCAGTGCTAGGGGACTAGCGGGGGTTTACAATGAGCAGTTCTTC
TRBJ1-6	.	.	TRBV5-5	CASSGSVSYNSPLHF	TGTGCCAGCTCAGGGTCCGTCTCTTATAATTCACCCCTCCACTTT
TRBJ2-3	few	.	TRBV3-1	CASSQKPFDPDTQYF	TGTGCCAGCAGCCAAAAACCCTTTGACCCAGATACGCAGTATTTT
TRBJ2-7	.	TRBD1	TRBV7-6	CASSLLMDRGPPEQYF	TGTGCCAGCAGCTTACTGATGGACAGGGGACCTCCCGAGCAGTACTTC
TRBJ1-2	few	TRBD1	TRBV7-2	CASSFFSGTGNYGYTF	TGTGCCAGCAGCTTCTTTTCCGGGACAGGGAACTATGGCTACACCTTC
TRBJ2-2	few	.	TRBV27	CASSLFMTGELFF	TGTGCCAGCAGTTTATTTATGACCGGGGAGCTGTTTTTT
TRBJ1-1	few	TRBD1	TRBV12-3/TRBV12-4	CASSGGQGNTEAFF	TGTGCCAGCAGTGGGGGACAGGGGAACACTGAAGCTTTCTTT
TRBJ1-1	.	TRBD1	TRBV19	CASSKPGGPIPNTEAFF	TGTGCCAGTAGCAAACCAGGGGGCCCAATTCCGAACACTGAAGCTTTCTTT
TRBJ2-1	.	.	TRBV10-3	CAISGPISRGFTYNEQFF	TGTGCCATCAGTGGACCTATCTCTCGGGGGTTCACCTACAATGAGCAGTTCTTC
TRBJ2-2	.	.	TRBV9	CASSPPQGELFF	TGTGCCAGCAGCCCGCCACAGGGGGAGCTGTTTTTT
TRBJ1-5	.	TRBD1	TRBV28	CASSFEGTGNQPQHF	TGTGCCAGCAGTTTCGAGGGGACAGGTAATCAGCCCCAGCATTTT
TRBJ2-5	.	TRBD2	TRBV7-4	CASSLGSGGGETQYF	TGTGCCAGCAGCTTAGGTTCGGGGGGTGGAGAGACCCAGTACTTC
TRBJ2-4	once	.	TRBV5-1	CASSSGTVEEGNIQYF	TGCGCCAGCAGCTCAGGGACCGTCGAGGAGGGAAACATTCAGTACTTC
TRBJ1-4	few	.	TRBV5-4	CASSWKEQKANEKLFF	TGTGCCAGCAGCTGGAAGGAACAAAAGGCTAATGAAAAACTGTTTTTT
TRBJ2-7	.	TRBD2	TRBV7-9	CASSRLASYEQYF	TGTGCCAGCAGCCGACTAGCCTCATACGAGCAGTACTTC
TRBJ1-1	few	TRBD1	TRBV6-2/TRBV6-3	CASSHPGQGRGTEAFF	TGTGCCAGCAGTCACCCGGGACAGGGAAGAGGGACTGAAGCTTTCTTT
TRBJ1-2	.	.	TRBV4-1	CASSQDPGAANYDYTF	TGCGCCAGCAGCCAAGATCCAGGAGCAGCTAACTATGACTACACCTTC
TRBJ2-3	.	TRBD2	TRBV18	CASSGSGGRGDTQYF	TGTGCCAGCTCCGGAAGCGGGGGGCGAGGAGATACGCAGTATTTT
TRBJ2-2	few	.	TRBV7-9	CASSQGLGELFF	TGTGCCAGCAGCCAGGGTCTCGGGGAGCTGTTTTTT
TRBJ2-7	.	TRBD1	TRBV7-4	CASSLAGQYFYEQYF	TGTGCCAGCAGCTTAGCGGGACAGTATTTCTACGAGCAGTACTTC
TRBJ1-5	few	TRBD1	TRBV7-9	CASSLVPGQGAPGQPQHF	TGTGCCAGCAGCTTAGTGCCGGGACAGGGGGCGCCGGGTCAGCCCCAGCATTTT
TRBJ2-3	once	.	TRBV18	CASSPTGGTITDTQYF	TGTGCCAGCTCACCGACCGGAGGGACGATCACAGATACGCAGTATTTT
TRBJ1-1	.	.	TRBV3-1	CASSQVGFGNTEAFF	TGTGCCAGCAGCCAAGTGGGGTTTGGGAACACTGAAGCTTTCTTT
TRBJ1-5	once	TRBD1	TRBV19	CATGGQDNQPQHF	TGTGCCACCGGAGGACAGGATAATCAGCCCCAGCATTTT
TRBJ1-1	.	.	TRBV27	CASRKGVTEAFF	TGTGCCAGCAGAAAGGGGGTTACTGAAGCTTTCTTT
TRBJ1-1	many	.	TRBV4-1	CASSQYPNTEAFF	TGCGCCAGCAGCCAATACCCGAACACTGAAGCTTTCTTT
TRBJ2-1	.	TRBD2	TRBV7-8	CASSLGRGGGNNEQFF	TGTGCCAGCAGCTTAGGGCGCGGGGGGGGGAACAATGAGCAGTTCTTC
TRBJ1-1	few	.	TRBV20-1	CSARDPPGRTLNTEAFF	TGCAGTGCTAGAGATCCCCCCGGACGGACTCTGAACACTGAAGCTTTCTTT
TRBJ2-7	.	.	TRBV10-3	CAIGHEQYF	TGTGCCATCGGACACGAGCAGTACTTC
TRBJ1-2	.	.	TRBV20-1	CSAKLEWQGVDWDYGYTF	TGCAGTGCTAAGTTGGAATGGCAGGGAGTTGATTGGGACTATGGCTACACCTTC